Below are 3 T cell receptor beta chains sequenced from a single sample in a study of T cell clonotyping in hematopoietic cell transplantation. Assay used: immunoSEQ multiplex PCR; TCRdb lists only in-frame clones, some missing. The profile shows some 13,000 clones, 75% to 95% of them singletons. The sequenced sample was peripheral blood mononuclear cells. The receptors stem from a man aged 30-40 years in good health. Some clones in this sample may be carry-over from other donors' samples.

This chain joins TRBV7-8 and TRBJ1-5; 7 bases align to TRBD1. Per the germline V gene, CDR1 is SGHVS and CDR2 is FQNEAQ. Trimming at V came to 5 bases and at J to 4 bases, leaving 14 bases not matched to a gene. The length of the CDR3 is 17 residues. Written as DNA, the CDR3 is TGTGCCAGCAGCCTTGGAGAAAGACAGGGACGAAATCAGCCCCAGCATTTT. Encoded protein: CASSLGERQGRNQPQHF.

This clone appeared a few times. V is TRBV5-1 and J is TRBJ1-1, with D possibly TRBD1 on 5 matching bases. The CDR3 is made up of 12 amino acids. Germline CDR1 reads SGHRS; CDR2 reads YFSETQ. Trimming left V 5 bases short and J 4 bases short, with 9 bases between. CDR3 in DNA: TGCGCCAGCAGTCCCGGGGGCACTGAAGCTTTCTTT. As protein: CASSPGGTEAFF. The full variable domain, its missing parts supplied by reference TRBV5-1 and TRBJ1-1, is KAGVTQTPRYLIKTRGQQVTLSCSPISGHRSVSWYQQTPGQGLQFLFEYFSETQRNKGNFPGRFSGRQFSNSRSEMNVSTLELGDSALYLCASSPGGTEAFFGQGTRLTVV.

The chain recombines TRBV19 with TRBJ1-1; D is possibly TRBD1 (5 bases). V was pared by 2 bases and J by 1 base, with 8 bases between. The CDR3 is made up of 14 amino acids. From germline, CDR1 is LNHDA and CDR2 SQIVND (reference sequence). In DNA form, the CDR3 reads TGTGCCAGTAGTATAACGGGGACGAACACTGAAGCTTTCTTT. The encoded protein is CASSITGTNTEAFF.